The 21 T cell receptor beta chains in this list originate from one sample, sequenced in a study of PD-L1 blockade in urothelial cancer. Clones were read by immunoSEQ multiplex PCR, and TCRdb kept only the in-frame ones, dropping some. The data hold about 76,000 clones, with 84% observed a single time. This sample comprised PBMCs, obtained around atezolizumab (anti-PD-L1) treatment. The origin of the receptors is a man aged 65 to 85 with urothelial cancer.

The gene calls are TRBV7-3 and TRBJ2-7, with a tentative D call TRBD2 (7 bases). Germline lookup yields CDR1 SGHTA and CDR2 FQGTGA. V shed 4 bases and J shed 5 bases, with 24 bases lying between them. The CDR3 has 17 amino acids. The CDR3 DNA follows: TGTGCCAGCAGCTCTGACCCCCTCGGGGGGCTCTTGGACGAGCAGTACTTC. Amino acid sequence: CASSSDPLGGLLDEQYF.

J is TRBJ1-2 and V is TRBV2, with a weak D call TRBD1 (5 bases). Trimming cost V 3 bases and J 2 bases, with 7 bases left between them. This CDR3 comprises 13 residues. Germline V gene data show CDR1 as SNHLY and CDR2 as FYNNEI. For the CDR3, the DNA is TGTGCCAGCAGTGAGGCAGGGAACTATGGCTACACCTTC. Its protein is CASSEAGNYGYTF.

The chain uses TRBV9 and TRBJ2-3, with a tentative D call TRBD2 (6 bases). CDR3 size: 14 residues. Trimming pared 2 bases from V and 1 base from J, leaving 8 bases between. Germline CDR1 and CDR2: SGDLS and YYNGEE. The CDR3 loop reads CASSVSSGTDTQYF. The CDR3 DNA reads as TGTGCCAGCAGCGTGTCTAGCGGCACAGATACGCAGTATTTT.

Only a few counts were recorded for this clone. The V call is TRBV28, the J call TRBJ2-5, with TRBD2 matching over 9 bases. Trimming took 5 bases from V and 3 from J; bases not matched to a gene: 4. Per the germline V gene, CDR1 is MDHEN and CDR2 is SYDVKM. CDR3 size: 14 residues. This chain's CDR3 is CASSIAGAKETQYF. The DNA for the CDR3 is TGTGCCAGCAGTATAGCGGGAGCAAAAGAGACCCAGTACTTC.

This clone appeared a single time. The chain recombines TRBV9 with TRBJ2-5, with D tentatively TRBD2 (6 bases). Trimming cost V 4 bases and J 4 bases, with 14 bases left between them. The CDR3 sequence is 14 residues long. Germline CDR1 SGDLS, CDR2 YYNGEE. Here the CDR3 reads CASSYGTLGETQYF. CDR3 coding DNA: TGTGCCAGCAGCTATGGGACTTTGGGAGAGACCCAGTACTTC.

The chain recombines TRBV28 with TRBJ2-5; weak D call: TRBD1 (5 bases). From germline, CDR1 is MDHEN and CDR2 SYDVKM. Deletions cut 4 bases from V and 5 bases from J, with 14 bases between. CDR3 length: 14 residues. This CDR3 is CASSSPSRVETQYF. DNA of the CDR3: TGTGCCAGCAGTTCCCCCTCCAGGGTTGAGACCCAGTACTTC.

The rearrangement joins TRBV12-5 to TRBJ2-5; D gene uncertain. This CDR3 is 16 amino acids long. Deletions cut 2 bases from V and 3 bases from J, with 16 bases between. CDR1 and CDR2 (germline): LGHNT, FRNRAP. CDR3: CASGLPRVSVKETQYF. CDR3 DNA: TGTGCTAGTGGTTTGCCACGGGTGTCAGTTAAAGAGACCCAGTACTTC.

This clone occurred once. CDR3 protein: CASSFGWPDTYEQYF. In DNA, the CDR3 is TGTGCCAGCAGTTTTGGTTGGCCGGACACCTACGAGCAGTACTTC. The V and J genes are TRBV28 and TRBJ2-7, with D tentatively TRBD1 (5 bases). V was pared by 3 bases and J by 2 bases, with 14 bases between. CDR3 length equals 15 residues. Per germline, CDR1 MDHEN and CDR2 SYDVKM.

The chain has TRBV21-1 and TRBJ2-2; TRBD2 is the table's D call, not checked against the DNA. TRBV21-1 is reported as a pseudogene. The CDR3 consists of 16 residues. The DNA for the CDR3 is TGTGCCGCTAGGCGAGCGCCGTTCGCGAACACCGGGGAGCTGTTTTTT. Translated, it gives CAARRAPFANTGELFF.

This chain connects TRBV28 to TRBJ2-2; 7 bases are a match to TRBD2. In germline, CDR1 is MDHEN, CDR2 SYDVKM. V lost 7 bases and J lost 5; bases outside the gene matches: 4. This CDR3 has 13 amino acids. The CDR3 here is CASKRGGTGELFF. As DNA, the CDR3 is TGTGCCAGCAAACGGGGAGGGACCGGGGAGCTGTTTTTT.

The chain joins TRBV2 to TRBJ2-1; D perhaps matches TRBD2 (5 bases). Germline V CDR1 and CDR2: SNHLY, FYNNEI. CDR3 length: 14 residues. Trimming pared 5 bases from V and 9 bases from J, leaving 17 bases between. The CDR3 DNA sequence: TGTGCCAGCAGTAACATACCCGGACGGGGTGAGCAGTTCTTC. Translation gives CASSNIPGRGEQFF.

V is TRBV5-8 and J is TRBJ2-3; maybe TRBD2 (5 bases). In germline, CDR1 is SGHTS, CDR2 YDEGEE. The CDR3 is made up of 14 amino acids. V was trimmed by 0 bases and J by 1 base, leaving 6 bases between them. The CDR3 loop is CASSLEGGTDTQYF. For the CDR3, the DNA is TGTGCCAGCAGCTTGGAGGGAGGCACAGATACGCAGTATTTT. The full variable domain, with the rest looked up from reference TRBV5-8 and TRBJ2-3, is EAGVTQSPTHLIKTRGQQATLRCSPISGHTSVYWYQQALGLGLQFLLWYDEGEERNRGNFPPRFSGRQFPNYSSELNVNALELEDSALYLCASSLEGGTDTQYFGPGTRLTVL.

The chain joins TRBV28 to TRBJ2-7; D perhaps matches TRBD1 (8 bases). The CDR3 has 15 residues. Germline V lookup: CDR1 MDHEN, CDR2 SYDVKM. V dropped 5 bases and J dropped 9 bases, with 23 bases sitting between them. CDR3 residues: CASSPGQGRPGGQYF. Here the CDR3 DNA reads TGTGCCAGCAGTCCCGGACAGGGAAGGCCGGGAGGGCAGTACTTC. Full variable domain (remainder filled in from reference TRBV28 and TRBJ2-7): DVKVTQSSRYLVKRTGEKVFLECVQDMDHENMFWYRQDPGLGLRLIYFSYDVKMKEKGDIPEGYSVSREKKERFSLILESASTNQTSMYLCASSPGQGRPGGQYFGPGTRLTVT.

This chain joins TRBV15 and TRBJ2-1; maybe TRBD2 (7 bases). The CDR3 extends over 15 amino acids. Germline V lookup: CDR1 LNHNV, CDR2 YYDKDF (reference sequence). V was pared by 0 bases and J by 10 bases, with 16 bases between. CDR3 DNA: TGTGCCACCAGCAGAGACGTCGGGGGGACAACCGAGCAGTTCTTC. This gives the protein CATSRDVGGTTEQFF.

The V gene is TRBV5-5, the J gene TRBJ1-2, with 10 nucleotides matching TRBD1. Germline CDR1 and CDR2: SGHKS and YYEKEE (reference sequence). The CDR3 consists of 15 residues. V was pared by 3 bases and J by 2 bases, with 4 bases of the junction left unmatched. The CDR3 nucleotides are TGTGCCAGCAGCTGGGGACAGGGGAGCAACTATGGCTACACCTTC. Protein sequence: CASSWGQGSNYGYTF.

The chain recombines TRBV27 with TRBJ2-2; 9 bases match TRBD2. The CDR3 is 15 amino acids. The germline CDR1 and CDR2 sequences are MNHEY and SMNVEV (reference sequence). J lost 9 bases, V lost 2 bases, and 7 bases had no gene match. The CDR3 bases are TGTGCCAGCAGTTTAGGCGGGAGGGTTTCCCGGGAGCTGTTTTTT. It specifies CASSLGGRVSRELFF.

The chain has TRBV5-1 and TRBJ2-7; TRBD1 agrees at 12 bases. Germline CDR1 SGHRS, CDR2 YFSETQ. The junction had 7 bases not matched to a gene; V was cut back by 0 bases and J by 3 bases. This CDR3 has 17 amino acids. The CDR3 DNA sequence: TGCGCCAGCAGCTTGGGGGACAGGGGGCTGGGCGTCTACGAGCAGTACTTC. Its translation: CASSLGDRGLGVYEQYF.

V usage is TRBV27 and J usage is TRBJ2-3; D gene uncertain. CDR1 and CDR2 from the germline V gene are MNHEY and SMNVEV (reference sequence). The CDR3 spans 14 residues. V was shortened by 2 bases and J by 1 base, with 7 bases between the two germline ends. The CDR3 sequence is CASSLRRGTDTQYF. The CDR3 bases are TGTGCCAGCAGTTTACGTCGGGGCACAGATACGCAGTATTTT.

The chain carries TRBV10-1 and TRBJ2-3, with 9 positions matching TRBD2. Per the germline V gene, CDR1 is WNHNN and CDR2 is SYGVQD (reference sequence). V lost 3 bases and J lost 4; bases outside the gene matches: 2. The CDR3 runs 14 residues. CDR3 loop: CASSDSGSSDTQYF. The CDR3 region has the DNA TGCGCCAGCAGTGATAGCGGGAGCTCAGATACGCAGTATTTT.

This sequence joins TRBV7-8 and TRBJ2-1, with TRBD2 matching over 12 bases. The germline V gene has CDR1 SGHVS and CDR2 FQNEAQ. V was clipped by 7 bases and J by 0 bases; unmatched bases: 16. CDR3 length: 20 amino acids. Written as DNA, the CDR3 is TGTGCCAGCACCCTTCGGTCTACTAGCGGGAGGCAGAGCTCCTACAATGAGCAGTTCTTC. Protein: CASTLRSTSGRQSSYNEQFF. The full variable domain, with the rest looked up from reference TRBV7-8 and TRBJ2-1, is GAGVSQSPRYKVAKRGQDVALRCDPISGHVSLFWYQQALGQGPEFLTYFQNEAQLDKSGLPSDRFFAERPEGSVSTLKIQRTQQEDSAVYLCASTLRSTSGRQSSYNEQFFGPGTRLTVL.

This rearrangement joins TRBV10-2 to TRBJ2-3, with 10 bases identical to TRBD2. The CDR3 is 15 amino acids. Germline V gives CDR1 WSHSY, CDR2 SAAADI. The J segment lost 4 bases and the V segment lost 4 bases, leaving 5 bases of the junction unmatched. CDR3 sequence (DNA): TGCGCCAGCAGTGGAAAGCGGGAGGGCTCAGATACGCAGTATTTT. Amino acid sequence: CASSGKREGSDTQYF.